The text below deals with one T cell receptor beta chain. The antigen remains unidentified. The data belong to a study of blood T cells in healthy people across ages. Study-level points and caveats: Researchers report that TCR beta diversity correlated strongly with naive T cell percentage.

Alongside a J-beta primer mix, a sample-barcoded 5' primer served in a second PCR lasting roughly 6 to 11 cycles. Template switching added a 12-random-nucleotide identifier to every cDNA molecule. Each CDR3 protein is one row after TCRdb ran MiXCR on the 5' RACE reads. The sample consists of about 680,000 distinct CDR3 sequences, 49% of them appearing once. This CDR3 contains 15 residues. Trimming removed 0 bases at V and 5 bases at J, with 14 bases between. The V gene's germline CDR1 is SGHRS and CDR2 YFSETQ. Input material: blood. This sequence was found in a woman aged 55 to 70 in good health. The chain employs TRBV5-1 and TRBJ2-5; perhaps TRBD2 as D (6 bases). The CDR3 DNA reads as TGCGCCAGCAGCTTGGAGACGGGAGTCCATGAGACCCAGTACTTC. It yields the protein CASSLETGVHETQYF.